Below are 25 T cell receptor beta chains sequenced from a single sample in a study of T cell responses to AZD1222 COVID-19 vaccine. Method: immunoSEQ multiplex PCR; TCRdb's copy keeps in-frame clones and lacks some. The sample records approximately 300,000 clones, almost 95% being singletons. The material sequenced was peripheral blood, taken 28 days after the second AZD1222 dose. These receptors were obtained from an adult who received the AZD1222 COVID-19 vaccine.

The V and J genes are TRBV6-5 and TRBJ2-2, with D tentatively TRBD1 (5 bases). Germline lookup yields CDR1 MNHEY and CDR2 SVGAGI. The CDR3 has 14 residues. Trimming pared 5 bases from V and 7 bases from J, leaving 14 bases between. DNA for the CDR3: TGTGCCAGCAGTAGTGGTAGGGGAATCGGGGAGCTGTTTTTT. Amino acid sequence: CASSSGRGIGELFF.

This chain connects TRBV6-4 to TRBJ2-5; possibly TRBD1 for D (6 bases). The germline V gene has CDR1 MRHNA and CDR2 SNTAGT. The CDR3 sequence is 16 residues long. Trimming took off 3 bases at V and 5 bases at J, with 19 bases between the two ends. The CDR3 DNA follows: TGTGCCAGCAGTGAGGGGCCGTACAGGGTGCGGGAGACCCAGTACTTC. Protein sequence: CASSEGPYRVRETQYF.

This CDR3 is CASSFRTVEAFF. For the CDR3, the DNA is TGTGCCAGTAGTTTCCGGACAGTCGAAGCTTTCTTT. This sequence joins TRBV19 and TRBJ1-1, with D perhaps matching TRBD1 (6 bases). Germline lookup yields CDR1 LNHDA and CDR2 SQIVND (reference sequence). The CDR3 length is 12 residues. The germline V and J ends were trimmed by 5 bases and 8 bases, with 12 bases remaining between them.

V usage is TRBV9 and J usage is TRBJ2-5, with 12 bases identical to TRBD2. Trimming at V came to 6 bases and at J to 4 bases, leaving 7 bases not matched to a gene. Germline V gene sequence: CDR1 SGDLS, CDR2 YYNGEE. The CDR3 sequence is 15 residues long. In DNA form, the CDR3 reads TGTGCCAGCACGGGGGCTAGCGGGAGGGGAGAGACCCAGTACTTC. Translation: CASTGASGRGETQYF.

The chain couples TRBV5-5 to TRBJ1-1; D is unresolved. V dropped 4 bases and J dropped 0 bases, with 13 bases sitting between them. CDR3 length: 15 residues. The germline V gene has CDR1 SGHKS and CDR2 YYEKEE (reference sequence). CDR3 amino acids: CASSPLGDMNTEAFF. The CDR3 nucleotides read TGTGCCAGCAGCCCTCTTGGGGATATGAACACTGAAGCTTTCTTT.

The CDR3 DNA is TGTGCCAGCAGCTACCGGACTAGCGAGACCCAGTACTTC. This gives the protein CASSYRTSETQYF. The V and J genes are TRBV12-3 or TRBV12-4 and TRBJ2-5, with 8 bases aligning to TRBD2. This CDR3 has 13 residues. After removal of 6 bases from V and 5 bases from J, the junction contained 5 bases not matched to a gene.

This chain links TRBV12-3 or TRBV12-4 with TRBJ2-7; D is unclear. Trimming removed 7 bases from V and 0 bases from J, with 7 bases in between. There are 12 residues in the CDR3. The CDR3 loop is CASKKGSYEQYF. The CDR3 DNA follows: TGTGCCAGCAAGAAGGGCTCCTACGAGCAGTACTTC.

The V and J genes are TRBV27 and TRBJ2-7; 8 bases agree with TRBD2. Trimming took 5 bases from V and 3 from J; bases not matched to a gene: 3. Germline-derived CDR1 and CDR2 are MNHEY and SMNVEV (reference sequence). CDR3 length: 13 residues. The CDR3 sequence: CASSLTSGYEQYF. The CDR3 bases are TGTGCCAGCAGTCTTACTAGCGGCTACGAGCAGTACTTC.

The rearrangement links TRBV27 to TRBJ2-1; D ambiguous. The CDR3 is 13 amino acids. V was shortened by 6 bases and J by 3 bases, with 9 bases between the two germline ends. Germline V gene data show CDR1 as MNHEY and CDR2 as SMNVEV (reference sequence). DNA for the CDR3: TGTGCCAGCAGGCCCCCCGGCTACAATGAGCAGTTCTTC. As protein: CASRPPGYNEQFF.

This chain links TRBV4-1 with TRBJ2-5; a weak D match, TRBD2 (6 bases). The CDR3 has 13 residues. The germline V gene has CDR1 MGHRA and CDR2 YSYEKL. Between the trimmed V and J ends, which lost 2 bases and 9 bases, there was a span of 13 bases. The CDR3 reads CASSQIPREAQYF. The CDR3 DNA reads as TGCGCCAGCAGCCAAATTCCGCGGGAAGCCCAGTACTTC.

The DNA for the CDR3 is TGTGCCAGCAAGGGGGCTCAAGAGACCCAGTACTTC. Residues: CASKGAQETQYF. The chain joins TRBV2 to TRBJ2-5, with TRBD1 matching 7 bases. Germline values: CDR1 SNHLY, CDR2 FYNNEI. With 7 bases clipped from V and 2 bases from J, the junction kept 1 base outside the gene matches. There are 12 residues in the CDR3.

The chain couples TRBV5-1 to TRBJ1-4; 9 nucleotides agree with TRBD1. The CDR3 spans 15 residues. Germline V gives CDR1 SGHRS, CDR2 YFSETQ. J gave up 4 bases and V 5 bases, and 6 bases lay outside the gene matches. The DNA of the CDR3 is TGCGCCAGCAGTGAACAGGGGGCGGTTAATGAAAAACTGTTTTTT. Amino acids: CASSEQGAVNEKLFF.

V and J are TRBV5-6 and TRBJ1-2, with a possible D match to TRBD1 (6 bases). Trimming cost V 3 bases and J 4 bases, with 19 bases left between them. The CDR3 runs 16 residues. Per the germline V gene, CDR1 is SGHDT and CDR2 is YYEEEE. CDR3 nucleotide sequence: TGTGCCAGCAGCTGGGGGCCCAGGGCGGAAAGCTATGGCTACACCTTC. Amino acid sequence: CASSWGPRAESYGYTF. The full variable domain, its missing parts supplied by reference TRBV5-6 and TRBJ1-2, is DAGVTQSPTHLIKTRGQQVTLRCSPKSGHDTVSWYQQALGQGPQFIFQYYEEEERQRGNFPDRFSGHQFPNYSSELNVNALLLGDSALYLCASSWGPRAESYGYTFGSGTRLTVV.

This chain uses TRBV28 with TRBJ1-3, with 7 positions matching TRBD1. V lost 5 bases and J lost 0; bases outside the gene matches: 10. This CDR3 is 17 amino acids long. Per the germline V gene, CDR1 is MDHEN and CDR2 is SYDVKM. The CDR3 region is CASSAPGQPNSGNTIYF. Written as DNA, the CDR3 is TGTGCCAGCAGTGCCCCGGGACAGCCAAACTCTGGAAACACCATATATTTT.

The V and J genes are TRBV10-3 and TRBJ2-1; 7 nucleotides align to TRBD2. The CDR3 sequence is 15 residues long. Germline values: CDR1 ENHRY, CDR2 SYGVKD. The trim removed 6 bases at V and 3 bases at J, leaving 8 bases unmatched. CDR3 bases: TGTGCCATCAGCAGTCGGGAGGCCCTCTACAATGAGCAGTTCTTC. Translating gives CAISSREALYNEQFF.

The V gene is TRBV2, the J gene TRBJ1-5, with unresolved D. This CDR3 region has 11 residues. V dropped 5 bases and J dropped 10 bases, with 9 bases sitting between them. Germline V gives CDR1 SNHLY, CDR2 FYNNEI. The CDR3 nucleotides read TGTGCCAGCAGTCCGGGTGGACCCCAGCATTTT. It yields the protein CASSPGGPQHF.

V and J are TRBV19 and TRBJ2-1; D is undetermined. The CDR3 extends over 13 amino acids. With 2 bases removed from V and 7 bases from J, the gap between germline ends came to 9 bases. In germline, CDR1 is LNHDA, CDR2 SQIVND (reference sequence). CDR3 in DNA: TGTGCCAGTAGTATAATGGGTAGGAATGAGCAGTTCTTC. Translated: CASSIMGRNEQFF.

This chain joins TRBV2 and TRBJ2-1; D is perhaps TRBD1 (7 bases). Trimming stripped 8 bases from V and 7 bases from J, with 18 bases between. The CDR3 length is 14 residues. Germline V gene sequence: CDR1 SNHLY, CDR2 FYNNEI. CDR3 in DNA: TGTGCCAGCTCTCGGACCAGGGGGGCGAATGAGCAGTTCTTC. Translated, it gives CASSRTRGANEQFF.

The gene calls are TRBV12-3 or TRBV12-4 and TRBJ1-1; no firm D call. The germline V and J ends were trimmed by 2 bases and 8 bases, with 9 bases remaining between them. The CDR3 runs 12 residues. CDR3 sequence: CASSLFWPEAFF. In DNA, the CDR3 is TGTGCCAGCAGTTTATTTTGGCCAGAAGCTTTCTTT.

This chain connects TRBV5-5 to TRBJ1-2, with 10 bases identical to TRBD1. Germline trimming cut 4 bases from V and 0 bases from J; bases unmatched to any gene: 3. The CDR3 is 15 amino acids. Per the germline V gene, CDR1 is SGHKS and CDR2 is YYEKEE (reference sequence). CDR3 in amino acids: CASSVGTGANYGYTF. The CDR3 DNA is TGTGCCAGCAGCGTAGGGACAGGGGCTAACTATGGCTACACCTTC.

The chain combines TRBV27 with TRBJ1-4; TRBD1 matches 7 bases. The length of the CDR3 is 13 residues. V trimming: 6 bases; J trimming: 6 bases; junction bases outside the gene matches: 4. Germline V lookup: CDR1 MNHEY, CDR2 SMNVEV (reference sequence). DNA of the CDR3: TGTGCCAGCAGACTCCAGGGGGATGAAAAACTGTTTTTT. Protein sequence: CASRLQGDEKLFF.

The chain combines TRBV4-1 with TRBJ2-5; 11 bases are shared with TRBD1. Trimming took 1 base from V and 2 from J; bases not matched to a gene: 9. CDR3 size: 18 residues. CDR1 MGHRA and CDR2 YSYEKL come from the germline V gene. CDR3 region: CASSQGLRGQGDQETQYF. CDR3 nucleotides: TGCGCCAGCAGCCAAGGCTTGAGGGGACAGGGGGATCAAGAGACCCAGTACTTC.

The J gene is TRBJ1-2, the V gene TRBV6-5, with TRBD1 matching over 7 bases. With 2 bases clipped from V and 0 bases from J, the junction kept 3 bases outside the gene matches. CDR3 size: 15 residues. CDR1 and CDR2 (germline): MNHEY, SVGAGI. CDR3 sequence (DNA): TGTGCCAGCAGTTACCAGGGACAGCCTAACTATGGCTACACCTTC. It specifies CASSYQGQPNYGYTF.

The rearrangement links TRBV15 to TRBJ2-1; 7 positions match TRBD2. The CDR3 contains 14 residues. Unmatched junction bases numbered 4, after V lost 0 bases and J lost 8 bases. Germline lookup yields CDR1 LNHNV and CDR2 YYDKDF (reference sequence). This CDR3 is CATSRDRGSDEQFF. As DNA, the CDR3 is TGTGCCACCAGCAGAGATCGCGGGAGCGATGAGCAGTTCTTC. The full variable domain, its missing parts supplied by reference TRBV15 and TRBJ2-1, is DAMVIQNPRYQVTQFGKPVTLSCSQTLNHNVMYWYQQKSSQAPKLLFHYYDKDFNNEADTPDNFQSRRPNTSFCFLDIRSPGLGDTAMYLCATSRDRGSDEQFFGPGTRLTVL.

The chain's CDR3 is CASSLAPGVRPRPNEQFF. CDR3 DNA: TGTGCCAGCAGCTTGGCCCCGGGGGTGCGCCCTCGACCCAATGAGCAGTTCTTC. The chain uses TRBV5-4 and TRBJ2-1; D might be TRBD2 (6 bases). V gave up 0 bases and J gave up 6 bases, with 22 bases separating them. The germline V gene encodes CDR1 SGHNT and CDR2 YYREEE (reference sequence). This CDR3 has 18 residues.